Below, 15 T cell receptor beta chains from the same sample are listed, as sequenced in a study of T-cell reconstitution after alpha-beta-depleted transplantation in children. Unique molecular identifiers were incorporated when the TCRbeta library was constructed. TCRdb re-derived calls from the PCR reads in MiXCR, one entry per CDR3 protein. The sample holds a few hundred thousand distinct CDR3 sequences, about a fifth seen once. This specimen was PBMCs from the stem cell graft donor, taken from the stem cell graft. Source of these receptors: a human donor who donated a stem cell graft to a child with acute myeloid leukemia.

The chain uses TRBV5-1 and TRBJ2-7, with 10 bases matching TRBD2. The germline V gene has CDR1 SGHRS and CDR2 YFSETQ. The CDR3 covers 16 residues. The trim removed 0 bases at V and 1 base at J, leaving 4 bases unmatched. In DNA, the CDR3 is TGCGCCAGCAGCTTGGCTAGCGGGAGTGTATCCTACGAGCAGTACTTC. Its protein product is CASSLASGSVSYEQYF.

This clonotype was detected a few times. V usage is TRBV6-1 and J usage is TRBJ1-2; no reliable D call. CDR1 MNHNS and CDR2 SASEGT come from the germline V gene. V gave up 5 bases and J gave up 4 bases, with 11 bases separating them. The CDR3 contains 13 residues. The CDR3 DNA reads TGTGCCAGCAGTACGGGCCTGGGCTATGGCTACACCTTC. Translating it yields CASSTGLGYGYTF.

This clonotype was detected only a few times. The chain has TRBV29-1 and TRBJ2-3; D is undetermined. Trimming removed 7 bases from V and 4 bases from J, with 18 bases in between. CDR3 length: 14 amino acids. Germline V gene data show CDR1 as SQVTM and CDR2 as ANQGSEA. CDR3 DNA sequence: TGCAGCGCTCGGGCTAGATTGGCCTCAGATACGCAGTATTTT. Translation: CSARARLASDTQYF.

As DNA, the CDR3 is TGTGCCAGCAGTGAGGACAGACTACTCGGCAATCAGCCCCAGCATTTT. Translated, it gives CASSEDRLLGNQPQHF. V is TRBV12-3 or TRBV12-4 and J is TRBJ1-5, with a tentative D call TRBD1 (6 bases). Trimming left V 5 bases short and J 2 bases short, with 16 bases between. This CDR3 comprises 16 residues.

CDR3 loop: CATSEEGRSSYNEQFF. DNA of the CDR3: TGTGCCACCAGTGAGGAAGGACGGAGCTCCTACAATGAGCAGTTCTTC. This rearrangement joins TRBV24-1 to TRBJ2-1, with D unresolved. From germline, CDR1 is KGHDR and CDR2 SFDVKD. V gave up 4 bases and J gave up 0 bases, with 12 bases separating them. The CDR3 spans 16 residues.

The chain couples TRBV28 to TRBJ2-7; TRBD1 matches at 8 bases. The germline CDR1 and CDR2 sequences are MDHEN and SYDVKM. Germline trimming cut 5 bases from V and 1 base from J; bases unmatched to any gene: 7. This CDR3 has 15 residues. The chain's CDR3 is CASSPPGGLSYEQYF. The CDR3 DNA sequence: TGTGCCAGCAGTCCCCCAGGGGGCTTGTCCTACGAGCAGTACTTC.

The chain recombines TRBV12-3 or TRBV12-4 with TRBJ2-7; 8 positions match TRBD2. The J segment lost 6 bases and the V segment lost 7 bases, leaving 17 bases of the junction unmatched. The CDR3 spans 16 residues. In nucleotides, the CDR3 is TGTGCCAGCACCTTGGGTACTAGCGGACTTTTAAGCGAGCAGTACTTC. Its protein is CASTLGTSGLLSEQYF.

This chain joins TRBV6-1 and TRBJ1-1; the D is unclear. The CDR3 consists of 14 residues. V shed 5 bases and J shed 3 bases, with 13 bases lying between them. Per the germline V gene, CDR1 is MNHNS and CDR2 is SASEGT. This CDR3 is CASSLRGPDTEAFF. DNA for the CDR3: TGTGCCAGCAGTCTCCGAGGGCCCGACACTGAAGCTTTCTTT.

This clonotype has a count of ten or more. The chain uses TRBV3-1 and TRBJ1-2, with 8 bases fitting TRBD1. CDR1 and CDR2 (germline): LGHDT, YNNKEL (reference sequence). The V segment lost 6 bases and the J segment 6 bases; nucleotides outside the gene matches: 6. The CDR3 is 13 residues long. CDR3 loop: CASRRTGSNGYTF. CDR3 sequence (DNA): TGTGCCAGCAGAAGGACAGGGTCGAATGGCTACACCTTC.

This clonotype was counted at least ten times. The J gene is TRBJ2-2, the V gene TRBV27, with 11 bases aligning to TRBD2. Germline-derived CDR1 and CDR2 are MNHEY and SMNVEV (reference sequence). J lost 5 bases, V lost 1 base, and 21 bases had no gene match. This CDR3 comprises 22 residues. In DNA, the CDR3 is TGTGCCAGCAGTTTATATTCGGGTCTAGCGGGAGGTCGACTAGGGTTTACCGGGGAGCTGTTTTTT. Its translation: CASSLYSGLAGGRLGFTGELFF.

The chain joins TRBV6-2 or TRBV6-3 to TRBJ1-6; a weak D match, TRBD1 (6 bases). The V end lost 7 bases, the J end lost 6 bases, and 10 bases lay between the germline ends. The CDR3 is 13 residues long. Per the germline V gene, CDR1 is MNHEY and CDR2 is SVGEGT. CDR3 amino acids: CASIRTANSPLHF. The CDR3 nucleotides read TGTGCCAGCATCCGGACAGCTAATTCACCCCTCCACTTT.

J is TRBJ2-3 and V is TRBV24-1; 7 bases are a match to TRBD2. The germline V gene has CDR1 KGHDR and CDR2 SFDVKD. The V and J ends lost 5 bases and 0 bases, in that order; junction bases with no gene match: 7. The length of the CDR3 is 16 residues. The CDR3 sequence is CATSGSGTTSTDTQYF. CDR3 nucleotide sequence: TGTGCCACCAGTGGAAGCGGGACGACTAGCACAGATACGCAGTATTTT.

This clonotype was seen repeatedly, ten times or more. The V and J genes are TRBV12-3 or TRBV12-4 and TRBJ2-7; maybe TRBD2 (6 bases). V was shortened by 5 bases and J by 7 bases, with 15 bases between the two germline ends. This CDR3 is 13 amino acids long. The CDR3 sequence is CASSVGFRGEQYF. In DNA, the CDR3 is TGTGCCAGCAGTGTCGGGTTTCGGGGGGAGCAGTACTTC.

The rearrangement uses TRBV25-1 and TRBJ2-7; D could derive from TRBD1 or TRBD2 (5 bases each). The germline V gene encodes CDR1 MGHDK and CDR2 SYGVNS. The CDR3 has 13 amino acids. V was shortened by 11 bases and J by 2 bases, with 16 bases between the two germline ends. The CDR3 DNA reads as TGTGCCTCATCGTTAGGGGACCCCTACGAGCAGTACTTC. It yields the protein CASSLGDPYEQYF.

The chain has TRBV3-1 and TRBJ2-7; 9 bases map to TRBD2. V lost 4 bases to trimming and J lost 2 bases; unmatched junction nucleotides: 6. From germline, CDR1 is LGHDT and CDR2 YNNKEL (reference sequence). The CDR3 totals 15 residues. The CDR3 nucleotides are TGTGCCAGCAGCCTGGCGGGAGGGCCCGCCTACGAGCAGTACTTC. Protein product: CASSLAGGPAYEQYF.